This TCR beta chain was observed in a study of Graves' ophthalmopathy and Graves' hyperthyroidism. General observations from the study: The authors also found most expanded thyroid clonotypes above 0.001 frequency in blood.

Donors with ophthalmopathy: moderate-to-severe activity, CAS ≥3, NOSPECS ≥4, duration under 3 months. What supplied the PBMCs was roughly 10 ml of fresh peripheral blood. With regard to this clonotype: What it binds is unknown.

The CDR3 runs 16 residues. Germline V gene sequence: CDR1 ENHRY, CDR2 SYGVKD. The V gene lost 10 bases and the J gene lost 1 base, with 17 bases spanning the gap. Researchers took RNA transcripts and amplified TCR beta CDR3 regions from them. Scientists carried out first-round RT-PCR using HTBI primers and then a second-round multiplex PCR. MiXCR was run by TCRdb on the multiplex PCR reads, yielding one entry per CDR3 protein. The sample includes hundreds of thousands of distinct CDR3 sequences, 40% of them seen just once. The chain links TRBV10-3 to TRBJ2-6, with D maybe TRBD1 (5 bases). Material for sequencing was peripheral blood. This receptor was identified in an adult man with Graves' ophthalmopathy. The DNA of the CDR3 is TGTGCCACGATGGGTCCCGACAGATCTGGGGCCAACGTCCTGACTTTC. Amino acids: CATMGPDRSGANVLTF.